The 14 T cell receptor beta chains below all came from one sample that was sequenced in a study of human thymus T cells. Resections were taken during corrective heart surgery, and the thymus tissue came from these. Generated by immunoSEQ multiplex PCR, the TCRdb table keeps only in-frame clones and is missing some. The sample includes roughly 120,000 clones, around 94% of them seen just once. The specimen was thymus tissue. These receptors were collected from a boy in the first two years of life with a congenital heart defect but otherwise immunologically healthy.

This clone was seen a handful of times. The rearrangement links TRBV4-1 to TRBJ1-1, with TRBD1 identical over 7 bases. V lost 4 bases to trimming and J lost 1 base; unmatched junction nucleotides: 9. Germline V gene lookup returns CDR1 MGHRA and CDR2 YSYEKL. The CDR3 is 16 amino acids. CDR3 sequence: CASSRIRGQTNTEAFF. The CDR3 DNA is TGCGCCAGCAGCCGAATCAGGGGACAGACGAACACTGAAGCTTTCTTT.

This chain connects TRBV11-3 to TRBJ2-2; TRBD2 aligns across 7 bases. CDR3 size: 16 residues. The junction had 7 bases not matched to a gene; V was cut back by 1 base and J by 5 bases. Germline CDR1 SGHNT, CDR2 YENEEA. CDR3 amino acids: CASSLAKRGRTGELFF. Here the CDR3 DNA reads TGTGCCAGCAGCTTAGCTAAGCGGGGTAGGACCGGGGAGCTGTTTTTT.

The rearrangement joins TRBV5-6 to TRBJ2-7, with TRBD1 identical over 7 bases. With 1 base clipped from V and 2 bases from J, the junction kept 6 bases outside the gene matches. Looked up from germline, CDR1 is SGHDT and CDR2 is YYEEEE. This CDR3 comprises 15 residues. CDR3 sequence (DNA): TGTGCCAGCAGCTTGACAGGGGTATACCCCTACGAGCAGTACTTC. Translated, it gives CASSLTGVYPYEQYF.

This clone occurred once. This sequence joins TRBV4-1 and TRBJ1-6; D unclear. This CDR3 is 18 amino acids long. V lost 3 bases and J 0 bases, leaving 15 bases between the germline ends. Germline-derived CDR1 and CDR2 are MGHRA and YSYEKL. The CDR3 nucleotides read TGCGCCAGCAGCCAGGCGGGTCCCCTAGGCTCCTATAATTCACCCCTCCACTTT. It yields the protein CASSQAGPLGSYNSPLHF.

This rearrangement joins TRBV7-2 to TRBJ1-2; no clear D. CDR1 is SGHTA, CDR2 FQGNSA, per germline. The CDR3 sequence is 13 residues long. V dropped 5 bases and J dropped 7 bases, with 14 bases sitting between them. CDR3 region: CASSGRTALGYTF. The CDR3 nucleotides are TGTGCCAGCAGCGGCAGGACGGCCCTTGGCTACACCTTC.

The chain joins TRBV25-1 to TRBJ2-5, with D perhaps matching TRBD1 or TRBD2 (6 bases each). Per germline, CDR1 MGHDK and CDR2 SYGVNS. This CDR3 region has 15 residues. V shed 3 bases and J shed 4 bases, with 15 bases lying between them. In DNA form, the CDR3 reads TGTGCCAGCAGTGATATTGGAGGGGGACGAGAGACCCAGTACTTC. This sequence encodes CASSDIGGGRETQYF.

The chain employs TRBV10-3 and TRBJ2-2; 16 bases fit TRBD2. The J segment lost 5 bases and the V segment lost 10 bases, leaving 13 bases of the junction unmatched. The germline V gene encodes CDR1 ENHRY and CDR2 SYGVKD. The CDR3 has 18 residues. This chain's CDR3 is CANPGTSGGAVKTGELFF. The DNA of the CDR3 is TGTGCCAACCCAGGGACTAGCGGGGGGGCGGTGAAAACCGGGGAGCTGTTTTTT.

J is TRBJ1-4 and V is TRBV4-3, with D possibly being TRBD1 (5 bases). The CDR3 extends over 15 amino acids. CDR1 is LGHNA, CDR2 YSLEER, per germline. Trimming took 0 bases from V and 4 from J, leaving 9 bases between them. In DNA form, the CDR3 reads TGCGCCAGCAGCCAAGATCCAGGGAGTAATGAAAAACTGTTTTTT. Translated: CASSQDPGSNEKLFF.

The V and J genes are TRBV5-8 and TRBJ2-6, with D possibly TRBD2 on 6 matching bases. Germline CDR1 SGHTS, CDR2 YDEGEE. V lost 7 bases and J lost 0, with 17 bases in between. CDR3 length: 17 residues. The CDR3 loop reads CASPGLHWSSGANVLTF. The CDR3 region has the DNA TGTGCCAGCCCTGGACTACACTGGAGCTCTGGGGCCAACGTCCTGACTTTC.

The chain has TRBV29-1 and TRBJ1-1, with D possibly being TRBD1 (6 bases). Germline V CDR1 and CDR2: SQVTM, ANQGSEA. Trimming cost V 7 bases and J 2 bases, with 23 bases left between them. The CDR3 contains 16 residues. The CDR3 bases are TGCAGCGCCGAACCGGATATGACAGGCGCAAACACTGAAGCTTTCTTT. Its protein is CSAEPDMTGANTEAFF.

This clone was seen once. This chain uses TRBV4-1 with TRBJ1-3; 7 bases align to TRBD1. After removal of 3 bases from V and 0 bases from J, the junction contained 2 bases not matched to a gene. From germline, CDR1 is MGHRA and CDR2 YSYEKL. The CDR3 has 15 amino acids. The CDR3 is CASSHGTASGNTIYF. The CDR3, as DNA: TGCGCCAGCAGCCATGGGACAGCCTCTGGAAACACCATATATTTT.

J is TRBJ1-4 and V is TRBV6-5; no firm D call. The CDR3 is 13 residues long. V was clipped by 6 bases and J by 7 bases, with 12 bases between them. Looked up from germline, CDR1 is MNHEY and CDR2 is SVGAGI. CDR3 nucleotide sequence: TGTGCCAGCAGCCATCGGTGGGCTGAAAAACTGTTTTTT. It specifies CASSHRWAEKLFF.

V and J are TRBV6-5 and TRBJ1-2; weak D call: TRBD1 (6 bases). The V end lost 11 bases, the J end lost 5 bases, and 18 bases lay between the germline ends. Germline V gene data show CDR1 as MNHEY and CDR2 as SVGAGI. CDR3 length: 13 residues. The CDR3 bases are TGTGCCTCATCCCGCGACAGGAGGTATGGCTACACCTTC. It yields the protein CASSRDRRYGYTF.

The V and J genes are TRBV28 and TRBJ2-7, with unresolved D. CDR1 MDHEN and CDR2 SYDVKM come from the germline V gene. The CDR3 loop spans 14 amino acids. With 3 bases removed from V and 5 bases from J, the gap between germline ends came to 14 bases. CDR3 sequence reads: CASSFGRRPHEQYF. Here the CDR3 DNA reads TGTGCCAGCAGTTTCGGCAGGCGACCCCACGAGCAGTACTTC.